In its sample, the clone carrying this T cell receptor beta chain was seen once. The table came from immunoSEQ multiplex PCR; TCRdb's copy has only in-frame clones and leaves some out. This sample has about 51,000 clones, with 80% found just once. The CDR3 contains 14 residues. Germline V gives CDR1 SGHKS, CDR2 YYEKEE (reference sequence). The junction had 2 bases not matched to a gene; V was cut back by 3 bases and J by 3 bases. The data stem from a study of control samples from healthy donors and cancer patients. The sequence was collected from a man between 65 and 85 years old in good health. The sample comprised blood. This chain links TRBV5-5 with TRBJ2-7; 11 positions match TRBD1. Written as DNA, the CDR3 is TGTGCCAGCAGCTGGGGGACAGGGGGCTACGAGCAGTACTTC. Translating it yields CASSWGTGGYEQYF.